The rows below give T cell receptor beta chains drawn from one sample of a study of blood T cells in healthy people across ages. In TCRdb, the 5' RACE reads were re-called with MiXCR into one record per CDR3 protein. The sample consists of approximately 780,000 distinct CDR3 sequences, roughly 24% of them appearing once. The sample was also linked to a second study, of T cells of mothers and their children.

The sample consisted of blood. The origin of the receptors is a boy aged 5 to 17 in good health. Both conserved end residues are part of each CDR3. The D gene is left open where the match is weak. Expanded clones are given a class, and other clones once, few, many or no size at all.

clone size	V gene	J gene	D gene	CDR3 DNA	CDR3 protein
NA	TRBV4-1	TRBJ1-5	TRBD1	TGCGCCAGCAGCCAAAGATCTCCAACAGGGGGAGGGCAGCCCCAGCATTTT	CASSQRSPTGGGQPQHF
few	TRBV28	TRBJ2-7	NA	TGTGCCAGCAGTTTATTCGAGCAGTACTTC	CASSLFEQYF
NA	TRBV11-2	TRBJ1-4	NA	TGTGCCAGCAGCTTCTGGGGCAGACCTAATGAAAAACTGTTTTTT	CASSFWGRPNEKLFF
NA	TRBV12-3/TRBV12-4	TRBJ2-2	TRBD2	TGTGCCAGCAGTCCGGGGACTAGGGGGGCGGACACCGGGGAGCTGTTTTTT	CASSPGTRGADTGELFF
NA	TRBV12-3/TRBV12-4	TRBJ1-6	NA	TGTGCCAGCAGTCTTGGGGCAGGGGAACATTCACCCCTCCACTTT	CASSLGAGEHSPLHF
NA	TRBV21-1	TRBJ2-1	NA	TGTGCCAGCAGCAAAGAAGGCAGTCTCTCCTACAATGAGCAGTTCTTC	CASSKEGSLSYNEQFF
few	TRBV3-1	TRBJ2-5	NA	TGTGCCAGCAGCCCCAAACCTACCCCGGGCCAGTACTTC	CASSPKPTPGQYF
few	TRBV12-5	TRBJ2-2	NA	TGTGCTAGTGGTCCCACCGGGGAGCTGTTTTTT	CASGPTGELFF
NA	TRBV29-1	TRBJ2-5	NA	TGCAGCGTTGTCTGGGGTTTAGAGACCCAGTACTTC	CSVVWGLETQYF
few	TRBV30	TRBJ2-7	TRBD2	TGTGCCTGGAAGATTAGCGGGGACTCCTACGAGCAGTACTTC	CAWKISGDSYEQYF
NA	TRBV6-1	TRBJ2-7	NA	TGTGCCAGCAGTGTTAACCTGGAGCAGTACTTC	CASSVNLEQYF
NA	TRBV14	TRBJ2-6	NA	TGTGCCAGCAGCCAGAGCCTTTGGGGTGGGGCCAACGTCCTGACTTTC	CASSQSLWGGANVLTF
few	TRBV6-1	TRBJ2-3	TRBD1	TGTGCCACCTGGGCCCCAGACAGGGAAGAATGGTCAGATACGCAGTATTTT	CATWAPDREEWSDTQYF
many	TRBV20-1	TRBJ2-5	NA	TGCAGTGCCTCCACCACAGGGCAAGAGACCCAGTACTTC	CSASTTGQETQYF
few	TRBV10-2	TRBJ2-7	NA	TGCGCCAGCAGTGATGGGGGACTCGTAAGCTCCTACGAGCAGTACTTC	CASSDGGLVSSYEQYF
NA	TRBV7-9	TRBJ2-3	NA	TGTGCCAGCAGCTTCCGGGCTATCCCCACGGCAGACACGCAGTATTTT	CASSFRAIPTADTQYF
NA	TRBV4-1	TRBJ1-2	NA	TGCGCCAGCAGCCAAGATAACGTCAAGAGCTTCTATGGCTACACCTTC	CASSQDNVKSFYGYTF
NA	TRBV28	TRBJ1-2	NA	TGTGCCAGCAATTATAACAACAGGGCCTATGGCTACACCTTC	CASNYNNRAYGYTF
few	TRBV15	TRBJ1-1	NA	TGTGCCACAGGACCGCGGAACACTGAAGCTTTCTTT	CATGPRNTEAFF
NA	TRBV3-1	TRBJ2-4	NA	TGTGCCAGCAGCCGACTCGGACCCAGGGAAGGAAACATTCAGTACTTC	CASSRLGPREGNIQYF
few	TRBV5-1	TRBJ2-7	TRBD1	TGCGCCAGCAGCTTGGCCGGACAGGAAGGGAGCGAGCAGTACTTC	CASSLAGQEGSEQYF
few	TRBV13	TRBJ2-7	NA	TGTGCCAGCACTCCTTTGGGGAGCGCCACCTACGAGCAGTACTTC	CASTPLGSATYEQYF
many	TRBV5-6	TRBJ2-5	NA	TGTGCCAGCAGCTTGAGTCTTCAAGAGACCCAGTACTTC	CASSLSLQETQYF